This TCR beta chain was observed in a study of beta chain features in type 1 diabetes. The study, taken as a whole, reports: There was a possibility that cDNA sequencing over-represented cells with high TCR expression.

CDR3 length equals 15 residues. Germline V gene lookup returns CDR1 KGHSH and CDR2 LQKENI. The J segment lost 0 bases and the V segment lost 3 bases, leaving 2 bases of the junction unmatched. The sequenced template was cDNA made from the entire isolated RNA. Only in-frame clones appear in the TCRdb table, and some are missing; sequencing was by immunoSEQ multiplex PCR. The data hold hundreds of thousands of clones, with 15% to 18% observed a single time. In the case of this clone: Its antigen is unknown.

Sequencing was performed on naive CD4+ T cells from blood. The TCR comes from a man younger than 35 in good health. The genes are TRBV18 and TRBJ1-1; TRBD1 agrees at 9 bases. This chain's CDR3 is CASSPWTGVNTEAFF. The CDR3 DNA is TGTGCCAGCTCACCGTGGACAGGGGTGAACACTGAAGCTTTCTTT.